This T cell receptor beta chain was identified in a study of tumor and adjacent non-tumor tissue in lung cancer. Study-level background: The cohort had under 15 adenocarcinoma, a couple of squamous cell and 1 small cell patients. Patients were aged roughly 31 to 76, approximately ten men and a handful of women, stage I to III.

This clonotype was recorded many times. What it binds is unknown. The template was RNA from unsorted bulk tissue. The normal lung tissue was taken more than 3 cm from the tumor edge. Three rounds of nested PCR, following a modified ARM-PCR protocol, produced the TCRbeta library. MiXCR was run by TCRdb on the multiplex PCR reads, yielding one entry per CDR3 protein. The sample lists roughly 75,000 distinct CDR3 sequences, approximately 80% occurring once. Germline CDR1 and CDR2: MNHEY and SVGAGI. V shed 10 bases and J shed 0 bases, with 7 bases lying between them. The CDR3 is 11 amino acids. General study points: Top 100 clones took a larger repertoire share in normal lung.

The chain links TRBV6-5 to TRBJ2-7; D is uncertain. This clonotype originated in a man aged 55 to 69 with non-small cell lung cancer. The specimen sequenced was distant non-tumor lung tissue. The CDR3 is CATHSSYEQYF. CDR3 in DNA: TGTGCCACGCACAGCTCCTACGAGCAGTACTTC.